These 32 T cell receptor beta chains were all obtained from the same sample, sequenced in a study of blood T cell repertoires in COVID-19. TCRdb's table, derived via immunoSEQ multiplex PCR, lists solely in-frame clones and lacks some. The table lists roughly 180,000 clones, about four fifths of them singletons. The source material was peripheral blood. Source of these receptors: a woman aged 60-70 years with COVID-19, enrolled during active disease.

The chain combines TRBV11-1 with TRBJ2-1; 7 nucleotides align to TRBD2. CDR1 and CDR2 from the germline V gene are SGHAT and FQDESV (reference sequence). The CDR3 totals 15 residues. Trimming removed 6 bases from V and 1 base from J; junction bases left unmatched: 6. CDR3: CASSLTSLSYNEQFF. The CDR3 DNA reads TGTGCCAGCAGTCTGACTAGCCTTTCCTACAATGAGCAGTTCTTC.

This sequence joins TRBV5-6 and TRBJ2-1; TRBD2 aligns across 9 bases. The CDR3 has 15 residues. In germline, CDR1 is SGHDT, CDR2 YYEEEE. The junction had 9 bases not matched to a gene; V was cut back by 5 bases and J by 6 bases. CDR3 sequence reads: CASRERGAHLNEQFF. The CDR3 DNA reads TGTGCCAGCAGGGAGCGGGGGGCCCATCTCAATGAGCAGTTCTTC.

The rearrangement joins TRBV27 to TRBJ1-2, with 7 bases lining up with TRBD1. With 8 bases clipped from V and 2 bases from J, the junction kept 14 bases outside the gene matches. The CDR3 covers 16 residues. Germline lookup yields CDR1 MNHEY and CDR2 SMNVEV (reference sequence). CDR3 protein: CASGQTGYKGNYGYTF. The CDR3 nucleotides read TGTGCCAGCGGCCAGACAGGGTATAAGGGCAACTATGGCTACACCTTC.

CDR3 DNA: TGTGCCAGCAGTAAGGGGGCTAACTATGGCTACACCTTC. Protein product: CASSKGANYGYTF. This sequence joins TRBV6-5 and TRBJ1-2; D is perhaps TRBD1 (6 bases). The V and J ends lost 5 bases and 0 bases respectively, with 7 bases between them. This CDR3 comprises 13 residues. Per the germline V gene, CDR1 is MNHEY and CDR2 is SVGAGI.

This clone was observed a handful of times. The chain uses TRBV5-8 and TRBJ1-5, with D perhaps TRBD1 (5 bases). CDR3 length: 16 residues. The V and J ends lost 1 base and 1 base respectively, with 12 bases between them. The germline V gene has CDR1 SGHTS and CDR2 YDEGEE. The CDR3 DNA follows: TGTGCCAGCAGCTTGATCACGGGGGTGAGCAATCAGCCCCAGCATTTT. Encoded protein: CASSLITGVSNQPQHF.

This clone showed up just once. The rearrangement joins TRBV3-1 (or the pseudogene TRBV3-2) to TRBJ2-5, with 10 bases that match TRBD2. The CDR3 has 18 amino acids. The germline V gene encodes CDR1 LGHDT and CDR2 YNNKEL (reference sequence). The junction had 12 bases not matched to a gene; V was cut back by 3 bases and J by 2 bases. The CDR3 here is CASSHKSRSGGEQETQYF. The CDR3 coding sequence is TGTGCCAGCAGCCACAAATCACGGAGCGGGGGGGAACAAGAGACCCAGTACTTC.

This clone was counted ten times or more. This rearrangement joins TRBV18 to TRBJ2-5; possibly TRBD1 for D (6 bases). The CDR3 is 15 residues long. CDR1 is KGHSH, CDR2 LQKENI, per germline. V was clipped by 2 bases and J by 5 bases, with 15 bases between them. The CDR3 protein is CASSPISGQTETQYF. CDR3 DNA sequence: TGTGCCAGCTCACCAATTTCTGGACAGACGGAGACCCAGTACTTC.

The chain employs TRBV9 and TRBJ1-4, with 10 bases lining up with TRBD1. Germline lookup yields CDR1 SGDLS and CDR2 YYNGEE. This CDR3 is built from 15 residues. Losses at the gene ends were 3 bases for V and 7 bases for J; bases not matched to a gene: 6. CDR3 DNA sequence: TGTGCCAGCAGCGCCCGACAGGGGGCAGGTGAAAAACTGTTTTTT. It codes for CASSARQGAGEKLFF.

The rearrangement uses TRBV6-5 and TRBJ2-1; 13 nucleotides align to TRBD2. Germline CDR1 MNHEY, CDR2 SVGAGI. The CDR3 is 15 residues long. Unmatched junction bases numbered 8, after V lost 5 bases and J lost 10 bases. The CDR3 loop is CASSSTSGGAGEQFF. The DNA of the CDR3 is TGTGCCAGCAGTAGCACTAGCGGGGGGGCTGGGGAGCAGTTCTTC.

This clone was detected only once. The chain links TRBV2 to TRBJ1-4; 10 nucleotides agree with TRBD1. With 4 bases clipped from V and 7 bases from J, the junction kept 6 bases outside the gene matches. The germline gives CDR1 SNHLY, CDR2 FYNNEI. CDR3 length: 15 amino acids. The CDR3 DNA follows: TGTGCCAGCAGTGCCGATTGGACAGGGGGTGAAAAACTGTTTTTT. Amino acid sequence: CASSADWTGGEKLFF.

V usage is TRBV28 and J usage is TRBJ2-1, with no clear D. Trimming shortened V by 8 bases and J by 8 bases, and 22 bases separated the two germline ends. CDR3 length: 15 amino acids. CDR1 and CDR2 (germline): MDHEN, SYDVKM. CDR3 in DNA: TGTGCCAGCTCCCTGCCCCTAGGCCCCCTAGATGAGCAGTTCTTC. This encodes CASSLPLGPLDEQFF. The whole variable domain, remainder taken from reference TRBV28 and TRBJ2-1, is DVKVTQSSRYLVKRTGEKVFLECVQDMDHENMFWYRQDPGLGLRLIYFSYDVKMKEKGDIPEGYSVSREKKERFSLILESASTNQTSMYLCASSLPLGPLDEQFFGPGTRLTVL.

The rearrangement uses TRBV7-9 and TRBJ1-1; 8 positions match TRBD1. The V and J ends lost 5 bases and 1 base, in that order; junction bases with no gene match: 6. This CDR3 region has 15 residues. Per germline, CDR1 SEHNR and CDR2 FQNEAQ (reference sequence). DNA for the CDR3: TGTGCCAGCAGCCCATCGACAGGGGCGAACACTGAAGCTTTCTTT. It yields the protein CASSPSTGANTEAFF.

This clone was picked up a small number of times. The gene calls are TRBV18 and TRBJ2-6, with D tentatively TRBD1 (5 bases). The CDR3 is made up of 16 amino acids. V gave up 5 bases and J gave up 0 bases, with 11 bases separating them. The germline V gene encodes CDR1 KGHSH and CDR2 LQKENI. Here the CDR3 DNA reads TGTGCCAGCTCAAGGGGTGGGCTCTCTGGGGCCAACGTCCTGACTTTC. This translates into CASSRGGLSGANVLTF.

The chain has TRBV7-9 and TRBJ2-7; 10 nucleotides line up with TRBD1. Germline V gene sequence: CDR1 SEHNR, CDR2 FQNEAQ (reference sequence). V lost 5 bases and J lost 3; bases outside the gene matches: 7. This CDR3 is built from 15 residues. DNA for the CDR3: TGTGCCAGCAGCGGACCCGGGACAGGGGACTACGAGCAGTACTTC. Encoded protein: CASSGPGTGDYEQYF.

This sequence joins TRBV28 and TRBJ1-2, with TRBD1 identical over 10 bases. V lost 6 bases to trimming and J lost 7 bases; unmatched junction nucleotides: 11. Germline-derived CDR1 and CDR2 are MDHEN and SYDVKM. The CDR3 consists of 15 residues. The CDR3 DNA follows: TGTGCCAGCAGGATGACCCCACGGACAGGGGGTGGCTACACCTTC. It translates to CASRMTPRTGGGYTF.

This clone was seen just once. This chain links TRBV3-1 (or the pseudogene TRBV3-2) with TRBJ2-1; 7 bases line up with TRBD1. The CDR3 is 13 amino acids. Trimming cost V 6 bases and J 6 bases; bases outside gene matches: 5. Per the germline V gene, CDR1 is LGHDT and CDR2 is YNNKEL (reference sequence). DNA of the CDR3: TGTGCCAGCAGACCCGGGACAGCCAATGAGCAGTTCTTC. Its protein product is CASRPGTANEQFF.

V is TRBV7-3 and J is TRBJ1-1; the D is unclear. Trimming took off 1 base at V and 0 bases at J, with 9 bases between the two ends. CDR1 is SGHTA, CDR2 FQGTGA, per germline. The CDR3 is 15 amino acids. CDR3 nucleotides: TGTGCCAGCAGCTTAAACGGCGGGATGAACACTGAAGCTTTCTTT. It translates to CASSLNGGMNTEAFF.

The chain couples TRBV5-4 to TRBJ2-3, with a weak D call TRBD2 (6 bases). The V end was cut by 2 bases, the J end by 0 bases, with 16 bases between. CDR3 size: 17 residues. Germline V CDR1 and CDR2: SGHNT, YYREEE (reference sequence). The CDR3 nucleotides are TGTGCCAGCAGCTTCACTTCTGGGCGGGGAAGCACAGATACGCAGTATTTT. Translated: CASSFTSGRGSTDTQYF. Drawing the rest from reference TRBV5-4 and TRBJ2-3, the complete variable domain is ETGVTQSPTHLIKTRGQQVTLRCSSQSGHNTVSWYQQALGQGPQFIFQYYREEENGRGNFPPRFSGLQFPNYSSELNVNALELDDSALYLCASSFTSGRGSTDTQYFGPGTRLTVL.

This clone turned up a few times. The chain uses TRBV30 and TRBJ2-3; 7 bases map to TRBD1. CDR1 and CDR2 (germline): GTSNPN, SVGIG (reference sequence). The CDR3 spans 12 residues. V was pared by 1 base and J by 6 bases, with 1 base of the junction left unmatched. The CDR3 region has the DNA TGTGCCTGGAGTGAGGGGGCCGATACGCAGTATTTT. This sequence encodes CAWSEGADTQYF.

This clone has only a few counts. V and J are TRBV6-2 or TRBV6-3 and TRBJ2-3; TRBD2 matches at 7 bases. The germline V gene has CDR1 MNHEY and CDR2 SVGEGT. The V and J ends lost 0 bases and 4 bases, in that order; junction bases with no gene match: 4. The CDR3 covers 15 residues. CDR3 in amino acids: CASSYSAGVADTQYF. The CDR3 nucleotides are TGTGCCAGCAGTTACTCTGCGGGAGTCGCAGATACGCAGTATTTT.

This rearrangement joins TRBV2 to TRBJ2-5, with D perhaps TRBD2 (6 bases). The CDR3 runs to 15 residues. The V end lost 0 bases, the J end lost 1 base, and 9 bases lay between the germline ends. The germline V gene has CDR1 SNHLY and CDR2 FYNNEI. The CDR3 is CASSEAQTSQETQYF. CDR3 sequence (DNA): TGTGCCAGCAGTGAAGCGCAGACTAGCCAAGAGACCCAGTACTTC.

The chain couples TRBV6-2 or TRBV6-3 to TRBJ2-7, with D possibly matching TRBD1 (6 bases). The germline CDR1 and CDR2 sequences are MNHEY and SVGEGT. V lost 0 bases and J 3 bases, leaving 12 bases between the germline ends. The CDR3 is made up of 15 amino acids. The CDR3 reads CASSYSQGIVYEQYF. CDR3 coding DNA: TGTGCCAGCAGTTACTCCCAGGGGATAGTCTACGAGCAGTACTTC.

The rearrangement uses TRBV27 and TRBJ1-6, with TRBD1 as a possible D gene (5 bases). The germline CDR1 and CDR2 sequences are MNHEY and SMNVEV (reference sequence). This CDR3 comprises 11 residues. Trimming took off 11 bases at V and 7 bases at J, with 9 bases between the two ends. Written as DNA, the CDR3 is TGTGCCTTGGAGGGGAATTCACCCCTCCACTTT. Protein product: CALEGNSPLHF.

This clone was seen a few times. The chain links TRBV7-8 to TRBJ1-5, with D unclear. V shed 5 bases and J shed 4 bases, with 12 bases lying between them. This CDR3 contains 14 residues. Germline loops: CDR1 SGHVS, CDR2 FQNEAQ. The CDR3 region is CASSPRELNQPQHF. Written as DNA, the CDR3 is TGTGCCAGCAGCCCCCGGGAACTAAATCAGCCCCAGCATTTT.

Note on this clone: Different DNA sequences within this sample yield the same CDR3. This chain connects TRBV18 to TRBJ2-7; D call uncertain. The germline gives CDR1 KGHSH, CDR2 LQKENI. This CDR3 region has 13 residues. V was pared by 4 bases and J by 2 bases, with 9 bases between. Here the CDR3 DNA reads TGTGCCAGCTCACGGGCAGGTACCTACGAGCAGTACTTC. Translated: CASSRAGTYEQYF.

The chain has TRBV15 and TRBJ2-1, with 11 bases that match TRBD2. The CDR3 runs to 15 residues. J was trimmed by 9 bases and V by 5 bases; bases with no gene match: 9. In germline, CDR1 is LNHNV, CDR2 YYDKDF (reference sequence). As DNA, the CDR3 is TGTGCCACCAGCCCCGGGCTAGCGGGGGGACGTGAGCAGTTCTTC. Its translation is CATSPGLAGGREQFF. Full variable domain (missing parts from reference TRBV15 and TRBJ2-1): DAMVIQNPRYQVTQFGKPVTLSCSQTLNHNVMYWYQQKSSQAPKLLFHYYDKDFNNEADTPDNFQSRRPNTSFCFLDIRSPGLGDTAMYLCATSPGLAGGREQFFGPGTRLTVL.

The CDR3 spells CASSFNSGPYNEQFF. CDR3 nucleotide sequence: TGCGCCAGCAGCTTCAATAGCGGGCCCTACAATGAGCAGTTCTTC. The chain joins TRBV5-1 to TRBJ2-1; 7 bases fit TRBD2. The CDR3 has 15 residues. Trimming cost V 2 bases and J 2 bases; bases outside gene matches: 4. Germline CDR1 reads SGHRS; CDR2 reads YFSETQ. The entire variable domain, with the rest obtained from reference TRBV5-1 and TRBJ2-1, is as follows: KAGVTQTPRYLIKTRGQQVTLSCSPISGHRSVSWYQQTPGQGLQFLFEYFSETQRNKGNFPGRFSGRQFSNSRSEMNVSTLELGDSALYLCASSFNSGPYNEQFFGPGTRLTVL.

V is TRBV5-1 and J is TRBJ2-6; 8 positions match TRBD1. With V trimmed by 5 bases and J by 0 bases, 10 bases remained unmatched. Germline CDR1 SGHRS, CDR2 YFSETQ. The CDR3 runs to 18 residues. This CDR3 is CASSPLGQGASGANVLTF. In nucleotides, the CDR3 is TGCGCCAGCAGTCCCCTAGGACAGGGCGCCTCTGGGGCCAACGTCCTGACTTTC.

The V call is TRBV3-1 (or the pseudogene TRBV3-2), the J call TRBJ2-4, with D tentatively TRBD1 (6 bases). Germline CDR1 and CDR2: LGHDT and YNNKEL (reference sequence). V gave up 5 bases and J gave up 1 base, with 15 bases separating them. CDR3 size: 16 residues. CDR3 protein: CASSSQAQGAKNIQYF. The DNA for the CDR3 is TGTGCCAGCAGCTCTCAAGCACAGGGTGCCAAAAACATTCAGTACTTC.

V usage is TRBV19 and J usage is TRBJ2-7; perhaps TRBD2 as D (5 bases). This CDR3 comprises 16 residues. From germline, CDR1 is LNHDA and CDR2 SQIVND (reference sequence). V gave up 1 base and J gave up 0 bases, with 13 bases separating them. The CDR3 is CASSIAAVSSSYEQYF. The CDR3 nucleotides read TGTGCCAGTAGTATAGCAGCGGTTTCAAGCTCCTACGAGCAGTACTTC.

The chain recombines TRBV7-8 with TRBJ2-3; TRBD1 is a possible D gene (6 bases). This CDR3 is 15 amino acids long. Germline values: CDR1 SGHVS, CDR2 FQNEAQ. V lost 1 base and J lost 2, with 10 bases in between. As DNA, the CDR3 is TGTGCCAGCAGCTTAGACAGGGTTCTCACAGATACGCAGTATTTT. Its translation is CASSLDRVLTDTQYF. Full variable domain (rest looked up from reference TRBV7-8 and TRBJ2-3): GAGVSQSPRYKVAKRGQDVALRCDPISGHVSLFWYQQALGQGPEFLTYFQNEAQLDKSGLPSDRFFAERPEGSVSTLKIQRTQQEDSAVYLCASSLDRVLTDTQYFGPGTRLTVL.

The V gene is TRBV7-2, the J gene TRBJ2-4; the D gene is possibly TRBD1 (5 bases). Deletions cut 5 bases from V and 0 bases from J, with 11 bases between. Germline CDR1 SGHTA, CDR2 FQGNSA. The length of the CDR3 is 15 residues. As DNA, the CDR3 is TGTGCCAGCAGCAAAGAGACAGTAGCCAAAAACATTCAGTACTTC. Translated: CASSKETVAKNIQYF.